This T cell receptor (beta chain) was sequenced for a study of shared clonotypes between healthy human individuals. Comments on this clone: Its antigen is currently unknown.

The method was immunoSEQ multiplex PCR; TCRdb's version includes in-frame clones alone and lacks a portion of them. The table lists approximately 840,000 clones, 96% of them singletons. Positive CCR7 selection of CD45RO-negative cells yielded the naive CD8 cells, and terminally differentiated effector memory CD45RA+ cells were excluded. J lost 9 bases, V lost 6 bases, and 9 bases had no gene match. Germline CDR1 and CDR2: MNHEY and SMNVEV (reference sequence). This CDR3 is built from 14 residues. Study observations and caveats: The diversity represented, both genetic and in exposure history, was limited by few donors. Several donors showed sharing of approximately 5% of naive CD4 clonotypes. Only blood samples were collected, and tissue repertoires likely differ. Clonotype sharing among the donors was expected to vary with sequencing depth.

This chain joins TRBV27 and TRBJ2-1; 9 nucleotides match TRBD2. The sequence was obtained from a man younger than 45 in good health. The specimen was naive CD8+ T cells sorted from blood. Written as DNA, the CDR3 is TGTGCCAGCAGCCCCGGGACTAGCATCGGTGAGCAGTTCTTC. Its translation is CASSPGTSIGEQFF.